The 29 T cell receptor beta chains below all came from one sample that was sequenced in a study of T-cell reconstitution after alpha-beta-depleted transplantation in children. The authors prepared the TCRbeta library with unique molecular identifiers. TCRdb passed the PCR reads through MiXCR, listing each CDR3 protein once. The sample comprises 250,000 to 300,000 distinct CDR3 sequences, about a tenth of which are singletons, and about 9.5% rests with the top ten. This specimen consisted of PBMCs from the stem cell graft donor, obtained from the stem cell graft. The receptors come from a human donor who donated a stem cell graft to a child with SCID.

This clonotype appeared many times. The chain carries TRBV5-1 and TRBJ2-3; 13 bases agree with TRBD2. With V trimmed by 7 bases and J by 4 bases, 9 bases remained unmatched. In germline, CDR1 is SGHRS, CDR2 YFSETQ. The CDR3 runs to 16 residues. The CDR3 region has the DNA TGCGCCAGCGCGGAAATGGGGACTAGCGGGGCAGATACGCAGTATTTT. Protein product: CASAEMGTSGADTQYF.

The genes are TRBV19 and TRBJ2-1; 9 nucleotides align to TRBD1. This CDR3 has 14 amino acids. The germline V gene has CDR1 LNHDA and CDR2 SQIVND (reference sequence). Unmatched junction bases numbered 6, after V lost 6 bases and J lost 6 bases. The CDR3 sequence: CASSGTGRTNEQFF. The CDR3 DNA reads TGTGCCAGTAGCGGGACAGGGAGGACCAATGAGCAGTTCTTC. Filled out from reference TRBV19 and TRBJ2-1, the complete variable domain reads DGGITQSPKYLFRKEGQNVTLSCEQNLNHDAMYWYRQDPGQGLRLIYYSQIVNDFQKGDIAEGYSVSREKKESFPLTVTSAQKNPTAFYLCASSGTGRTNEQFFGPGTRLTVL.

The chain carries TRBV13 and TRBJ2-3, with 12 bases fitting TRBD2. With 5 bases clipped from V and 6 bases from J, the junction kept 9 bases outside the gene matches. CDR3 length: 16 amino acids. The germline gives CDR1 PRHDT, CDR2 FYEKMQ (reference sequence). CDR3 coding DNA: TGTGCCAGCAGCCGACTAGCGGGGGAAAGTTCCGATACGCAGTATTTT. It yields the protein CASSRLAGESSDTQYF.

V is TRBV12-3 or TRBV12-4 and J is TRBJ1-1; 7 positions agree with TRBD1. After removal of 6 bases from V and 2 bases from J, the junction contained 9 bases not matched to a gene. This CDR3 has 15 residues. CDR3 sequence reads: CASSQHGGGNTEAFF. The CDR3 nucleotides are TGTGCCAGCAGCCAGCATGGAGGGGGCAACACTGAAGCTTTCTTT.

This clonotype was seen many times. The genes are TRBV27 and TRBJ2-3; D remains unclear. V lost 5 bases and J 0 bases, leaving 6 bases between the germline ends. Germline V gives CDR1 MNHEY, CDR2 SMNVEV (reference sequence). The CDR3 is 13 residues long. The CDR3: CASSGDSTDTQYF. The CDR3 nucleotides read TGTGCCAGCAGTGGGGATAGCACAGATACGCAGTATTTT.

The chain is built from TRBV20-1 and TRBJ2-3; 12 bases are shared with TRBD2. J gave up 2 bases and V 0 bases, and 6 bases lay outside the gene matches. Germline assignment: CDR1 DFQATT and CDR2 SNEGSKA (reference sequence). The length of the CDR3 is 17 residues. In DNA form, the CDR3 reads TGCAGTGCTAGAGAACCTACTAGCGGGGGGAACACAGATACGCAGTATTTT. Its protein is CSAREPTSGGNTDTQYF.

This clonotype was found many times. The chain couples TRBV7-9 to TRBJ2-5; D gene ambiguous. V dropped 0 bases and J dropped 0 bases, with 2 bases sitting between them. The CDR3 spans 13 residues. Germline V gene lookup returns CDR1 SEHNR and CDR2 FQNEAQ (reference sequence). The CDR3 sequence is CASSLAHQETQYF. In nucleotides, the CDR3 is TGTGCCAGCAGCTTAGCCCACCAAGAGACCCAGTACTTC. The full variable domain, in which reference TRBV7-9 and TRBJ2-5 provide the parts outside the CDR3, is DTGVSQNPRHKITKRGQNVTFRCDPISEHNRLYWYRQTLGQGPEFLTYFQNEAQLEKSRLLSDRFSAERPKGSFSTLEIQRTEQGDSAMYLCASSLAHQETQYFGPGTRLLVL.

This clonotype was seen ten or more times. The rearrangement joins TRBV6-5 to TRBJ1-6, with 8 bases identical to TRBD1. Germline trimming cut 10 bases from V and 9 bases from J; bases unmatched to any gene: 17. This CDR3 region has 16 residues. The germline gives CDR1 MNHEY, CDR2 SVGAGI. CDR3 amino acids: CATRTGSLVSRSPLHF. As DNA, the CDR3 is TGTGCCACCAGGACAGGGAGTTTGGTTTCGCGTTCACCCCTCCACTTT.

This clonotype was detected a few times. The CDR3 sequence is CASSLGRAGLQETQYF. The CDR3 region has the DNA TGTGCCAGCAGCTTAGGTAGGGCGGGGTTACAAGAGACCCAGTACTTC. This sequence joins TRBV7-2 and TRBJ2-5; D may be TRBD2 (6 bases). CDR1 SGHTA and CDR2 FQGNSA come from the germline V gene. Trimming cost V 1 base and J 2 bases, with 14 bases left between them. The CDR3 has 16 residues.

Here the CDR3 reads CASSQTREETQYF. The CDR3 DNA reads as TGTGCCAGCAGCCAAACTAGGGAAGAGACCCAGTACTTC. The genes are TRBV4-2 and TRBJ2-5; D is perhaps TRBD2 (5 bases). CDR1 is LGHNA and CDR2 is YNFKEQ in the germline V gene. V lost 2 bases to trimming and J lost 3 bases, with 7 bases between them. The CDR3 extends over 13 amino acids.

This chain joins TRBV10-3 and TRBJ2-5; D not certain. CDR3 length: 15 residues. Germline V gene data show CDR1 as ENHRY and CDR2 as SYGVKD. V was trimmed by 0 bases and J by 5 bases, leaving 13 bases between them. CDR3 DNA: TGTGCCATCAGTGAGTCTAGAAGCATGTTGGAGACCCAGTACTTC. As protein: CAISESRSMLETQYF.

This rearrangement joins TRBV12-3 or TRBV12-4 to TRBJ2-3; D is unresolved. Trimming shortened V by 6 bases and J by 6 bases, and 7 bases separated the two germline ends. There are 11 residues in the CDR3. This CDR3 reads CASSVLDTQYF. Here the CDR3 DNA reads TGTGCCAGCAGCGTACTGGATACGCAGTATTTT.

This clonotype was recorded a few times. The CDR3 DNA sequence: TGTGCCAGCAGCTTTGACCCTCAAAGTGCTGAAGCTTTCTTT. Protein: CASSFDPQSAEAFF. This chain links TRBV13 with TRBJ1-1; no firm D call. V was pared by 3 bases and J by 6 bases, with 14 bases between. The CDR3 spans 14 residues. Germline V gives CDR1 PRHDT, CDR2 FYEKMQ (reference sequence).

The rearrangement joins TRBV12-3 or TRBV12-4 to TRBJ2-4, with TRBD2 as a possible D gene (5 bases). The CDR3 covers 14 residues. Between the trimmed V and J ends, which lost 1 base and 6 bases, there was a span of 10 bases. The CDR3 is CASSLVPGSNIQYF. CDR3 nucleotides: TGTGCCAGCAGTTTAGTTCCGGGGTCAAACATTCAGTACTTC.

The sample holds many counts of this clonotype. The chain is built from TRBV20-1 and TRBJ2-2; D gene ambiguous. The germline V gene has CDR1 DFQATT and CDR2 SNEGSKA (reference sequence). The CDR3 has 15 amino acids. Trimming stripped 0 bases from V and 1 base from J, with 9 bases between. The CDR3 nucleotides are TGCAGTGCTAGAGATCTGAGACAGAACACCGGGGAGCTGTTTTTT. This codes for CSARDLRQNTGELFF.

This clonotype was recorded many times. The gene calls are TRBV7-2 and TRBJ2-7; possibly TRBD2 for D (5 bases). Germline lookup yields CDR1 SGHTA and CDR2 FQGNSA. The CDR3 has 18 residues. The ends were cut back, 2 bases at V and 2 bases at J, with 22 bases in the middle. The CDR3 spells CASSLFGWRISDTYEQYF. The CDR3 bases are TGTGCCAGCAGCTTATTCGGGTGGAGGATCTCTGATACCTACGAGCAGTACTTC.

This clonotype occurred many times. The gene calls are TRBV5-8 and TRBJ2-3, with D uncertain. CDR1 is SGHTS, CDR2 YDEGEE, per germline. CDR3 length: 15 amino acids. Trimming removed 0 bases from V and 0 bases from J, with 8 bases in between. The CDR3 region is CASSLEGTSTDTQYF. The CDR3, as DNA: TGTGCCAGCAGCTTGGAGGGAACTAGCACAGATACGCAGTATTTT.

This chain links TRBV6-5 with TRBJ1-3, with D tentatively TRBD1 (6 bases). The CDR3 runs to 18 residues. The V gene lost 2 bases and the J gene lost 0 bases, with 17 bases spanning the gap. Germline V gene sequence: CDR1 MNHEY, CDR2 SVGAGI. The CDR3: CASSYNPGQTGSGNTIYF. The CDR3 DNA reads as TGTGCCAGCAGTTACAACCCCGGACAGACTGGCTCTGGAAACACCATATATTTT.

This clonotype was picked up a small number of times. The chain joins TRBV5-6 to TRBJ2-5; 14 bases line up with TRBD2. CDR1 is SGHDT, CDR2 YYEEEE, per germline. There are 18 residues in the CDR3. The V and J ends lost 0 bases and 4 bases, in that order; junction bases with no gene match: 8. CDR3 bases: TGTGCCAGCAGCTTGGGGACTAGCGGGGGGCAATACGGAGAGACCCAGTACTTC. This codes for CASSLGTSGGQYGETQYF.

This clonotype occurred a few times. The chain links TRBV27 to TRBJ2-5; D could derive from TRBD1 or TRBD2 (6 bases each). V lost 5 bases to trimming and J lost 5 bases, with 18 bases between them. This CDR3 comprises 15 residues. The V gene's germline CDR1 is MNHEY and CDR2 SMNVEV (reference sequence). The CDR3 sequence: CASSHYGQSGETQYF. The CDR3 region has the DNA TGTGCCAGCAGTCATTACGGACAGAGCGGGGAGACCCAGTACTTC.

This clonotype has only a few counts. CDR3 sequence: CSARVPEIMFF. In nucleotides, the CDR3 is TGCAGTGCTAGAGTCCCCGAGATAATGTTTTTT. This chain links TRBV20-1 with TRBJ1-4; no definite D call. V was trimmed by 1 base and J by 15 bases, leaving 12 bases between them. The CDR3 loop spans 11 amino acids. Germline V CDR1 and CDR2: DFQATT, SNEGSKA (reference sequence).

V gene TRBV7-9 combines with J gene TRBJ2-7; unclear D gene. Trimming pared 0 bases from V and 2 bases from J, leaving 17 bases between. CDR3 length equals 17 residues. CDR1 is SEHNR and CDR2 is FQNEAQ in the germline V gene (reference sequence). The CDR3 nucleotides read TGTGCCAGCAGCTTAGCGAAGGTATCGGAGAATACCTACGAGCAGTACTTC. Its translation: CASSLAKVSENTYEQYF.

This chain links TRBV12-3 or TRBV12-4 with TRBJ2-3, with 10 bases that match TRBD2. The CDR3 has 14 residues. V shed 7 bases and J 7 bases; nucleotides not matched to a gene: 8. CDR3 bases: TGTGCCAGCAACCAGCGGGGGGGTAAGAATACGCAGTATTTT. Translation: CASNQRGGKNTQYF.

There are a few counts of this clonotype. The V gene is TRBV24-1, the J gene TRBJ2-5, with D perhaps TRBD1 (5 bases). The germline gives CDR1 KGHDR, CDR2 SFDVKD. CDR3 length: 13 residues. The V gene lost 4 bases and the J gene lost 5 bases, with 10 bases spanning the gap. CDR3 DNA: TGTGCCACCAGTGAGACAGTCGGGGAGACCCAGTACTTC. This gives the protein CATSETVGETQYF.

This clonotype was seen ten or more times. The chain uses TRBV29-1 and TRBJ1-6; D gene unclear. CDR3 length: 13 residues. The germline gives CDR1 SQVTM, CDR2 ANQGSEA. Deletions cut 7 bases from V and 6 bases from J, with 13 bases between. The CDR3 loop reads CSARTGSNSPLHF. The CDR3 DNA is TGCAGCGCCCGCACCGGGTCTAATTCACCCCTCCACTTT. The full variable domain, in which reference TRBV29-1 and TRBJ1-6 provide the parts outside the CDR3, is SAVISQKPSRDICQRGTSLTIQCQVDSQVTMMFWYRQQPGQSLTLIATANQGSEATYESGFVIDKFPISRPNLTFSTLTVSNMSPEDSSIYLCSARTGSNSPLHFGNGTRLTVT.

The table lists this clonotype with a few counts. The V and J genes are TRBV9 and TRBJ1-2; no clear D. CDR3 length: 16 residues. V lost 0 bases and J lost 5, with 17 bases in between. Germline assignment: CDR1 SGDLS and CDR2 YYNGEE. The CDR3 DNA follows: TGTGCCAGCAGCGTAGACATTCGCGAGACCGTGTATGGCTACACCTTC. Translating gives CASSVDIRETVYGYTF.

This clonotype showed up just a few times. J is TRBJ2-2 and V is TRBV2; 9 positions match TRBD2. This CDR3 spans 16 amino acids. The V gene end was trimmed by 3 bases and the J gene end by 4 bases; junction bases not matched to a gene: 6. Germline V gene lookup returns CDR1 SNHLY and CDR2 FYNNEI. The CDR3 here is CASSETAGGSTGELFF. The DNA of the CDR3 is TGTGCCAGCAGTGAGACGGCGGGGGGGTCCACCGGGGAGCTGTTTTTT.

The chain has TRBV5-5 and TRBJ2-1, with 7 bases fitting TRBD2. The ends lost 0 bases at V and 12 bases at J; junction bases unmatched: 9. Germline V lookup: CDR1 SGHKS, CDR2 YYEKEE (reference sequence). CDR3 length equals 14 residues. The CDR3 spells CASSLAFRAGTQFF. The CDR3 DNA sequence: TGTGCCAGCAGCTTGGCGTTTAGAGCGGGGACGCAGTTCTTC.

V and J are TRBV12-3 or TRBV12-4 and TRBJ2-3; D gene ambiguous. The CDR3 is 14 residues long. V lost 10 bases and J lost 0, with 14 bases in between. In DNA, the CDR3 is TGTGCCATCCGAGGTGGTGGGAGCACAGATACGCAGTATTTT. Translating gives CAIRGGGSTDTQYF.